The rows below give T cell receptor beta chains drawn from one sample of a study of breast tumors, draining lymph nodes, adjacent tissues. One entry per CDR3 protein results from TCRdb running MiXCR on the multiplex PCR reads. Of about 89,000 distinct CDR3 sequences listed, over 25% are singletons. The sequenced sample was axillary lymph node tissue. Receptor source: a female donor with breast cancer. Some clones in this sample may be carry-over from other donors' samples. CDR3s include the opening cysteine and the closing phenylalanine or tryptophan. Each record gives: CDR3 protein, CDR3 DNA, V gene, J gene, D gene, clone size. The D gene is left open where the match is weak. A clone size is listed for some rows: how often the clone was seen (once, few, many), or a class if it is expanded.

CDR3aa: CASSQDRRENQPQHF
CDR3nt: TGCGCCAGCAGCCAAGATCGTCGAGAGAATCAGCCCCAGCATTTT
v_gene: TRBV4-1
j_gene: TRBJ1-5
d_gene: -
abundance: many

CDR3aa: CASRGQGMETQYF
CDR3nt: TGTGCCAGCAGAGGACAGGGGATGGAGACCCAGTACTTC
v_gene: TRBV6-4
j_gene: TRBJ2-5
d_gene: TRBD1
abundance: many

CDR3aa: CASSLALRGSYEQYF
CDR3nt: TGTGCCAGCAGTTTAGCGCTTAGGGGGTCCTACGAGCAGTACTTC
v_gene: TRBV12-3/TRBV12-4
j_gene: TRBJ2-7
d_gene: -
abundance: many

CDR3aa: CATSRGRGTEAFF
CDR3nt: TGTGCCACCTCACGGGGACGGGGCACTGAAGCTTTCTTT
v_gene: TRBV7-8
j_gene: TRBJ1-1
d_gene: -
abundance: many

CDR3aa: CASSHGLAGFIPYEQYF
CDR3nt: TGTGCCAGCAGCCACGGACTAGCGGGATTTATACCCTACGAGCAGTACTTC
v_gene: TRBV14
j_gene: TRBJ2-7
d_gene: TRBD2
abundance: many

CDR3aa: CASSQDGTSDYEQYF
CDR3nt: TGCGCCAGCAGCCAAGATGGGACTAGCGACTACGAGCAGTACTTC
v_gene: TRBV4-3
j_gene: TRBJ2-7
d_gene: TRBD2
abundance: many

CDR3aa: CASSLSAGVPYGYTF
CDR3nt: TGTGCCAGCAGTTTATCGGCAGGGGTCCCCTATGGCTACACCTTC
v_gene: TRBV28
j_gene: TRBJ1-2
d_gene: -
abundance: many

CDR3aa: CASSLFKKNIQYF
CDR3nt: TGTGCCAGCAGCTTATTCAAAAAAAACATTCAGTACTTC
v_gene: TRBV11-1
j_gene: TRBJ2-4
d_gene: -
abundance: -

CDR3aa: CASSGNRDRTLYEQYF
CDR3nt: TGTGCCAGCAGCGGTAACCGGGACAGAACCCTCTACGAGCAGTACTTC
v_gene: TRBV2
j_gene: TRBJ2-7
d_gene: TRBD1
abundance: many

CDR3aa: CASSNPGPQHF
CDR3nt: TGTGCCAGTAGTAACCCGGGGCCCCAGCATTTT
v_gene: TRBV19
j_gene: TRBJ1-5
d_gene: -
abundance: -

CDR3aa: CASSPRTSDSSGANVLTF
CDR3nt: TGCGCCAGCAGCCCCCGGACTAGCGACAGCTCTGGGGCCAACGTCCTGACTTTC
v_gene: TRBV4-1
j_gene: TRBJ2-6
d_gene: TRBD2
abundance: many

CDR3aa: CASSRSQRDRTGELFF
CDR3nt: TGTGCCAGTAGCAGAAGCCAGCGGGATCGAACCGGGGAGCTGTTTTTT
v_gene: TRBV19
j_gene: TRBJ2-2
d_gene: TRBD2
abundance: many

CDR3aa: CASSEVLMGWQRIGTEAFF
CDR3nt: TGTGCCAGCAGTGAAGTGCTTATGGGTTGGCAGCGCATTGGGACTGAAGCTTTCTTT
v_gene: TRBV2
j_gene: TRBJ1-1
d_gene: -
abundance: -

CDR3aa: CASSIGLAGENEQFF
CDR3nt: TGTGCCAGTAGTATCGGACTAGCGGGAGAGAATGAGCAGTTCTTC
v_gene: TRBV19
j_gene: TRBJ2-1
d_gene: TRBD2
abundance: many

CDR3aa: CASLPDLTGNTDTQYF
CDR3nt: TGTGCCAGCCTCCCCGATTTGACAGGGAACACAGATACGCAGTATTTT
v_gene: TRBV6-1
j_gene: TRBJ2-3
d_gene: TRBD1
abundance: many

CDR3aa: CASSDTFNEQFF
CDR3nt: TGTGCCAGTAGTGACACCTTCAATGAGCAGTTCTTC
v_gene: TRBV19
j_gene: TRBJ2-1
d_gene: -
abundance: few

CDR3aa: CASSQFGSGAYNEQFF
CDR3nt: TGTGCCAGCAGCCAATTCGGAAGCGGGGCTTACAATGAGCAGTTCTTC
v_gene: TRBV4-2
j_gene: TRBJ2-1
d_gene: TRBD2
abundance: many

CDR3aa: CASSLDGTGVRYGYTF
CDR3nt: TGTGCCAGCAGCTTGGATGGGACAGGCGTCCGATATGGCTACACCTTC
v_gene: TRBV5-4
j_gene: TRBJ1-2
d_gene: TRBD1
abundance: -

CDR3aa: CASSLGGQALDTQYF
CDR3nt: TGCGCCAGCAGCTTGGGCGGACAGGCGTTGGATACGCAGTATTTT
v_gene: TRBV5-1
j_gene: TRBJ2-3
d_gene: TRBD1
abundance: many

CDR3aa: CASSYLPGEGGRQYF
CDR3nt: TGTGCCAGCAGCTACCTCCCGGGGGAGGGAGGAAGGCAGTATTTT
v_gene: TRBV7-2
j_gene: TRBJ2-3
d_gene: TRBD2
abundance: many

CDR3aa: CASSFWASTDTQYF
CDR3nt: TGTGCCAGCAGCTTTTGGGCGAGCACAGATACGCAGTATTTT
v_gene: TRBV5-5
j_gene: TRBJ2-3
d_gene: -
abundance: -

CDR3aa: CSVHSGSRGGETQYF
CDR3nt: TGCAGCGTCCATAGCGGGAGCAGGGGGGGTGAGACCCAGTACTTC
v_gene: TRBV29-1
j_gene: TRBJ2-5
d_gene: TRBD2
abundance: -

CDR3aa: CASSLVRGQGYTGELFF
CDR3nt: TGTGCCAGCAGCTTAGTCCGGGGACAGGGTTATACCGGGGAGCTGTTTTTT
v_gene: TRBV7-2
j_gene: TRBJ2-2
d_gene: TRBD1
abundance: many

CDR3aa: CASSLDRVVETQYF
CDR3nt: TGCGCCAGCAGCCTAGACAGGGTAGTGGAGACCCAGTACTTC
v_gene: TRBV5-1
j_gene: TRBJ2-5
d_gene: TRBD1
abundance: many